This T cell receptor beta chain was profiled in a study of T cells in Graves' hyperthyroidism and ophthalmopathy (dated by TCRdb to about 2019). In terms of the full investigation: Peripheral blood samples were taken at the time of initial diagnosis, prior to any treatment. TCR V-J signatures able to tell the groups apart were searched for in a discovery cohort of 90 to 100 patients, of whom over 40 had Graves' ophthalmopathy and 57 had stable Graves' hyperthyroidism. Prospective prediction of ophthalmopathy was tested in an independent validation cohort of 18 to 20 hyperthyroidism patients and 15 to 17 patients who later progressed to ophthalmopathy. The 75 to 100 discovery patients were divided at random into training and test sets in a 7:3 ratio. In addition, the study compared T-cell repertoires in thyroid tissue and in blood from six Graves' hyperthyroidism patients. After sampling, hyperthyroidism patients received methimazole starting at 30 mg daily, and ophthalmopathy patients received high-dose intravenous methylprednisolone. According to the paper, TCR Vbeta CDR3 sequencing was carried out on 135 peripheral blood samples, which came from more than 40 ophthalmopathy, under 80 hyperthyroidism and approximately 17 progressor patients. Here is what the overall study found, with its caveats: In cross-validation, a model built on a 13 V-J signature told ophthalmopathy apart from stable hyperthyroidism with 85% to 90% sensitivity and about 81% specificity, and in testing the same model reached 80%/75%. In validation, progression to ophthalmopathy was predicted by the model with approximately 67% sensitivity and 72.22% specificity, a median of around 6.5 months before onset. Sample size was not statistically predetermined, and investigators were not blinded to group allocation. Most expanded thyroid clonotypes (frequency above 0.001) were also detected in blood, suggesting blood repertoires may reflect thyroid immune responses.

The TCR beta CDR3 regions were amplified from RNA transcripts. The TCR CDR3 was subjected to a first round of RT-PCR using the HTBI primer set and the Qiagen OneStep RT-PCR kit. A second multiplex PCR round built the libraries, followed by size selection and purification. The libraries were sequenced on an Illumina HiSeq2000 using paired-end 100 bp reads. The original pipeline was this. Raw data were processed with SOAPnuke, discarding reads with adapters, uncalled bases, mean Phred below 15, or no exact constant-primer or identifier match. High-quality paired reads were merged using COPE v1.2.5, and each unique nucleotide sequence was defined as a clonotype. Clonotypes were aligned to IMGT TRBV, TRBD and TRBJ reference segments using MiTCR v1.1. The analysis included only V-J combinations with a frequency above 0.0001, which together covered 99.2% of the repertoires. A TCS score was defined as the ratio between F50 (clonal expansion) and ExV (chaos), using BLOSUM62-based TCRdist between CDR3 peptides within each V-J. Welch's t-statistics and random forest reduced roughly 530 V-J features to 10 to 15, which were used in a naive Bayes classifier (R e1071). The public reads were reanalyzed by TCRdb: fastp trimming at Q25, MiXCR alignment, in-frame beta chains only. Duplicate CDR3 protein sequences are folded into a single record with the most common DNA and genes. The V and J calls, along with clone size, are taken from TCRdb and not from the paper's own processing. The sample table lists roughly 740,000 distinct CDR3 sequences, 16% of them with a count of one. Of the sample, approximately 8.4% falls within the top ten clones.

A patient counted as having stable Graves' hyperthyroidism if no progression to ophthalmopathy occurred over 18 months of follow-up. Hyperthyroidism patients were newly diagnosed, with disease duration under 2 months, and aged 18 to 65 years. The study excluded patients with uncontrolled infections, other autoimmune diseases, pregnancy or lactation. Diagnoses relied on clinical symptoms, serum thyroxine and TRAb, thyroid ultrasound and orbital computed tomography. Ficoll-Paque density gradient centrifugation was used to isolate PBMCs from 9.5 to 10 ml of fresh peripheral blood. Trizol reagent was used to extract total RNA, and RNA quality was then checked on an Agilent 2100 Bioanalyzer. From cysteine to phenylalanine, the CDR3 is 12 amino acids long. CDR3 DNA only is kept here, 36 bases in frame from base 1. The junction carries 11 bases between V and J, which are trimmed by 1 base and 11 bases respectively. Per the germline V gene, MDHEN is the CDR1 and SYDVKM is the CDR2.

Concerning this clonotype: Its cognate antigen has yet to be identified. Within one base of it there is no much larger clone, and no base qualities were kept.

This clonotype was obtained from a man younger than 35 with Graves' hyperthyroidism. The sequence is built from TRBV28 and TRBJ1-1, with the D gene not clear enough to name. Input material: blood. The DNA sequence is TGTGCCAGCAGTTTATTTCCCCTCGGGGCTTTCTTT. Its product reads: CASSLFPLGAFF.